Shown below are 3 T cell receptor beta chains from a single sample sequenced in a study of cytomegalovirus exposure and HLA in healthy donors. Use of 60 Vbeta and 13 Jbeta primers characterized the PCR. Sequencing was performed with immunoSEQ multiplex PCR; in TCRdb, only in-frame clones are kept and a portion is missing. This table has about 150,000 clones, approximately 60% appearing once. The sample taken for sequencing was PBMCs. The receptors stem from a woman aged 55-70 years in good health and CMV-seropositive.

The genes are TRBV18 and TRBJ2-7; 7 nucleotides line up with TRBD1. This CDR3 contains 13 residues. Germline trimming cut 2 bases from V and 7 bases from J; bases unmatched to any gene: 5. Germline V lookup: CDR1 KGHSH, CDR2 LQKENI. CDR3 nucleotides: TGTGCCAGCTCACCATCAGGGGGACAGGAGCAGTACTTC. Residues: CASSPSGGQEQYF.

The chain joins TRBV11-2 to TRBJ1-3; tentative D call: TRBD1 (6 bases). The CDR3 is 16 residues long. V was shortened by 5 bases and J by 0 bases, with 14 bases between the two germline ends. Germline V gives CDR1 SGHAT, CDR2 FQNNGV. In DNA, the CDR3 is TGTGCCAGCAGCCCCGGACAGTCCCTCTCTGGAAACACCATATATTTT. Residues: CASSPGQSLSGNTIYF.

The chain employs TRBV28 and TRBJ2-1; D is uncertain. This CDR3 has 11 residues. Trimming cost V 7 bases and J 4 bases, with 5 bases left between them. Germline CDR1 and CDR2: MDHEN and SYDVKM. CDR3 nucleotides: TGTGCCAGCATGAGGTACAATGAGCAGTTCTTC. Protein product: CASMRYNEQFF.